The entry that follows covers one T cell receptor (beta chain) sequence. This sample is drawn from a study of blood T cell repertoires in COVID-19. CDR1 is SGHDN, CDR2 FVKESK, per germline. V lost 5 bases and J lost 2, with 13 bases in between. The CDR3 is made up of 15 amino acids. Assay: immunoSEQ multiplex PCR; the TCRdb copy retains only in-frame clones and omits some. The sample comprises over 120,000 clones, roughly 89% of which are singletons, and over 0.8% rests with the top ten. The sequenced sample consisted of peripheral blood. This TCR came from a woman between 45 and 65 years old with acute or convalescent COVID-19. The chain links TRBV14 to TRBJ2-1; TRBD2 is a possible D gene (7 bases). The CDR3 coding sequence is TGTGCCAGCAGCTTGGGGGGGGCCCCCTACAATGAGCAGTTCTTC. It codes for CASSLGGAPYNEQFF.